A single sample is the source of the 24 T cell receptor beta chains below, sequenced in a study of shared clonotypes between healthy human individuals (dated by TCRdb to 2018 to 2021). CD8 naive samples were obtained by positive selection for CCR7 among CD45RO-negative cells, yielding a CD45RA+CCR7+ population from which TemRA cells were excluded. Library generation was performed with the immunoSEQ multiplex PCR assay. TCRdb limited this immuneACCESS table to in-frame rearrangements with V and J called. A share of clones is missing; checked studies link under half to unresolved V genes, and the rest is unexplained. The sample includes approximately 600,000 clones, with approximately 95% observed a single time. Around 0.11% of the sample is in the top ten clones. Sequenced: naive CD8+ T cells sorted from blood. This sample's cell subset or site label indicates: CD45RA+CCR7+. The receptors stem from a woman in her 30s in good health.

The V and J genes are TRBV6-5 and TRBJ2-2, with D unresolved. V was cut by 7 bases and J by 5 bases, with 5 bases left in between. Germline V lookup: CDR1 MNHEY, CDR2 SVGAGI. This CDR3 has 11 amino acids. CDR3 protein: CASTSTGELFF. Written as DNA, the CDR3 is TGTGCCAGCACCTCAACCGGGGAGCTGTTTTTT.

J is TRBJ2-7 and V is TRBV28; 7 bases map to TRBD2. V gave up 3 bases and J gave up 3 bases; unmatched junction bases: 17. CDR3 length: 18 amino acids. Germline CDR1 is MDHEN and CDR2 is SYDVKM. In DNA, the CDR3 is TGTGCCAGCAGTTTTTCCAGGGAGGGAAGTATCCGAAACTACGAGCAGTACTTC. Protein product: CASSFSREGSIRNYEQYF.

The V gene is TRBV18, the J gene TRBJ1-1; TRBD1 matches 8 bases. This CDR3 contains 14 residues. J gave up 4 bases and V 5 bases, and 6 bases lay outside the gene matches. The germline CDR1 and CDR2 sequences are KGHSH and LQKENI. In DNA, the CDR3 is TGTGCCAGCTCAATCACAGGGGGGAGCACTGAAGCTTTCTTT. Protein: CASSITGGSTEAFF.

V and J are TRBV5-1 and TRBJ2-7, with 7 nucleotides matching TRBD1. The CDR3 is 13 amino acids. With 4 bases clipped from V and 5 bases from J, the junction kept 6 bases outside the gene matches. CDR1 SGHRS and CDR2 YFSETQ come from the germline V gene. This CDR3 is CASSTSTGDEQYF. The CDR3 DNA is TGCGCCAGCAGCACATCAACAGGGGACGAGCAGTACTTC.

The CDR3 loop is CASSGPTLEQYF. Written as DNA, the CDR3 is TGTGCCAGCAGCGGCCCGACATTAGAGCAGTACTTC. The J gene is TRBJ2-7, the V gene TRBV4-2; no firm D call. V was trimmed by 5 bases and J by 7 bases, leaving 12 bases between them. Germline V lookup: CDR1 LGHNA, CDR2 YNFKEQ. The CDR3 runs 12 residues.

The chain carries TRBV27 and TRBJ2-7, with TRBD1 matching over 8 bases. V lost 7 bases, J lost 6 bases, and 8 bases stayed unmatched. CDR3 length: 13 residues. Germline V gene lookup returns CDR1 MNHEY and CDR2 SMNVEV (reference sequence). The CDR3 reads CASNPGTGREQYF. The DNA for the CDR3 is TGTGCCAGCAATCCCGGGACAGGTCGCGAGCAGTACTTC.

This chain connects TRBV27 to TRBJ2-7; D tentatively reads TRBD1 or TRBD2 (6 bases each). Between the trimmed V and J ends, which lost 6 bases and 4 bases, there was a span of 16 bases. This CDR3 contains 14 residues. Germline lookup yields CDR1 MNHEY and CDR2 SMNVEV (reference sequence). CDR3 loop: CASSGGGLAYEQYF. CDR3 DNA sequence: TGTGCCAGCAGCGGAGGGGGGTTGGCTTACGAGCAGTACTTC.

The CDR3 nucleotides are TGTGCCAGCAGCTTTACAGGGGATACGTCCCCCCTCCACTTT. It specifies CASSFTGDTSPLHF. The V and J genes are TRBV28 and TRBJ1-6; 7 nucleotides line up with TRBD1. This CDR3 is built from 14 residues. Per the germline V gene, CDR1 is MDHEN and CDR2 is SYDVKM. V dropped 6 bases and J dropped 13; count of bases not matched to a gene: 12.

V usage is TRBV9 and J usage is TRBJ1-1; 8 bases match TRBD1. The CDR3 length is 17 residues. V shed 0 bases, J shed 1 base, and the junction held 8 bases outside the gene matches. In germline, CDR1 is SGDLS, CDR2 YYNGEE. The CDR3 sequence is CASSVGWDRITNTEAFF. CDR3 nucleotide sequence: TGTGCCAGCAGCGTAGGATGGGACAGGATAACGAACACTGAAGCTTTCTTT.

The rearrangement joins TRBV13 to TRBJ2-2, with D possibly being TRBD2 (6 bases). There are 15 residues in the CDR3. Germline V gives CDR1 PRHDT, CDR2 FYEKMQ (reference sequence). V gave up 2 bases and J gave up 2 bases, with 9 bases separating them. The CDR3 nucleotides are TGTGCCAGCAGCTTATTGGCGGGAAACACCGGGGAGCTGTTTTTT. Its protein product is CASSLLAGNTGELFF.

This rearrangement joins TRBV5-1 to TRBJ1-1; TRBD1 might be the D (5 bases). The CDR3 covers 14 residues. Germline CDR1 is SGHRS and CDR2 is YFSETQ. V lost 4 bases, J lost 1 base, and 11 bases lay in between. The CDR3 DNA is TGCGCCAGCAGCATGAGACAGCAGAACACTGAAGCTTTCTTT. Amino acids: CASSMRQQNTEAFF.

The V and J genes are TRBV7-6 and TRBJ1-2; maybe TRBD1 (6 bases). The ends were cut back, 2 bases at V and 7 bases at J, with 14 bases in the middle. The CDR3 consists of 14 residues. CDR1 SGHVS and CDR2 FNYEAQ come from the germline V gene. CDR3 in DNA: TGTGCCAGCAGCTTACAGCCAGGGGATGTTGGCTACACCTTC. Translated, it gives CASSLQPGDVGYTF.

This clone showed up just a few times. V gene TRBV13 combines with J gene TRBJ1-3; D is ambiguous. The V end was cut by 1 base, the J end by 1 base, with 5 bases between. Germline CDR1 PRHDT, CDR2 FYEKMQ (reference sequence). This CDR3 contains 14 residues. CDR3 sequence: CASSLVASGNTIYF. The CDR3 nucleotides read TGTGCCAGCAGCTTAGTAGCGTCTGGAAACACCATATATTTT. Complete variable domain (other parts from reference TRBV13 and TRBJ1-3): AAGVIQSPRHLIKEKRETATLKCYPIPRHDTVYWYQQGPGQDPQFLISFYEKMQSDKGSIPDRFSAQQFSDYHSELNMSSLELGDSALYFCASSLVASGNTIYFGEGSWLTVV.

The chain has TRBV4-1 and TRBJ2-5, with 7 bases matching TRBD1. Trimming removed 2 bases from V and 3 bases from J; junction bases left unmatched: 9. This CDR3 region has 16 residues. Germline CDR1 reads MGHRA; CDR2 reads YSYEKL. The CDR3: CASSQPRQGLKETQYF. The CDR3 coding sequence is TGCGCCAGCAGCCAACCTCGACAGGGTTTGAAAGAGACCCAGTACTTC.

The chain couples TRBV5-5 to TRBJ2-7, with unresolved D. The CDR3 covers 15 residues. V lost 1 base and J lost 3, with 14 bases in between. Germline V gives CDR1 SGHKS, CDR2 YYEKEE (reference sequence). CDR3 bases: TGTGCCAGCAGCTTGTTCCTCAGCAGGAACTACGAGCAGTACTTC. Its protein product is CASSLFLSRNYEQYF. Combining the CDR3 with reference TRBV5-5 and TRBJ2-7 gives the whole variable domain DAGVTQSPTHLIKTRGQQVTLRCSPISGHKSVSWYQQVLGQGPQFIFQYYEKEERGRGNFPDRFSARQFPNYSSELNVNALLLGDSALYLCASSLFLSRNYEQYFGPGTRLTVT.

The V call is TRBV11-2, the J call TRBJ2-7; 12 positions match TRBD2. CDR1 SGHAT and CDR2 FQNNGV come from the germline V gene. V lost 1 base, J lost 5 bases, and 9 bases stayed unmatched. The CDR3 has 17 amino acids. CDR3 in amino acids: CASSLGTSGTQGDEQYF. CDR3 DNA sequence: TGTGCCAGCAGCTTAGGGACTAGCGGGACTCAGGGTGACGAGCAGTACTTC.

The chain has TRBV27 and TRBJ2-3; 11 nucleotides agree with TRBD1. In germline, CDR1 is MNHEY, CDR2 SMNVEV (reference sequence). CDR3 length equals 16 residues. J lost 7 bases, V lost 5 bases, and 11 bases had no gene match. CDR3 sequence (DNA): TGTGCCAGCAGTCCTGGACCGGGACAGGGGGACCATACGCAGTATTTT. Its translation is CASSPGPGQGDHTQYF.

In DNA, the CDR3 is TGTGCCAGCAGTTTCTTCGACGGGGGGACTGAAGCTTTCTTT. This codes for CASSFFDGGTEAFF. The chain is built from TRBV28 and TRBJ1-1, with D possibly TRBD1 on 5 matching bases. V was clipped by 3 bases and J by 5 bases, with 13 bases between them. Germline V gene data show CDR1 as MDHEN and CDR2 as SYDVKM. CDR3 size: 14 residues.

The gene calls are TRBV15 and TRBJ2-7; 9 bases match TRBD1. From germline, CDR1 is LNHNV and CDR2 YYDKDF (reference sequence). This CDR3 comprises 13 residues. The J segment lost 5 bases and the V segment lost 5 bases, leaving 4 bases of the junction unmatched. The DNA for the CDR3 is TGTGCCACCAGCCTGGACAGGGGTCACGAGCAGTACTTC. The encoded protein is CATSLDRGHEQYF.

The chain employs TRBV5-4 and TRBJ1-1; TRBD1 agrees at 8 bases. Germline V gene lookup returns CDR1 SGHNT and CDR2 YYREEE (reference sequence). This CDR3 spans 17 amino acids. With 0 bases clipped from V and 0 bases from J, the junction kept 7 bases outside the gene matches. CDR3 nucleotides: TGTGCCAGCAGCTTGGGGAGGACAGGGACAGTGAACACTGAAGCTTTCTTT. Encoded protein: CASSLGRTGTVNTEAFF.

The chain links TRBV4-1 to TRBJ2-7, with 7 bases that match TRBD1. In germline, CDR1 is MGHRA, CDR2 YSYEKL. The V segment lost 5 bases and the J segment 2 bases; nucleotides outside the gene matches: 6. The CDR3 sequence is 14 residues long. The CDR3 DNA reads TGCGCCAGCAGCACCGCTCAGGGGGCCTACGAGCAGTACTTC. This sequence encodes CASSTAQGAYEQYF.

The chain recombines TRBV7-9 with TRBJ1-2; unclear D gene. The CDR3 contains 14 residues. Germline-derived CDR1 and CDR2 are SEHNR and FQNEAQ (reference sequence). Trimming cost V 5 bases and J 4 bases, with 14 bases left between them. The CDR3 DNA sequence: TGTGCCAGCAGCGGCTCGAGGGTTGGCTATGGCTACACCTTC. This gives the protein CASSGSRVGYGYTF. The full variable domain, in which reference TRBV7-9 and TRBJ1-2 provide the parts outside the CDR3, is DTGVSQNPRHKITKRGQNVTFRCDPISEHNRLYWYRQTLGQGPEFLTYFQNEAQLEKSRLLSDRFSAERPKGSFSTLEIQRTEQGDSAMYLCASSGSRVGYGYTFGSGTRLTVV.

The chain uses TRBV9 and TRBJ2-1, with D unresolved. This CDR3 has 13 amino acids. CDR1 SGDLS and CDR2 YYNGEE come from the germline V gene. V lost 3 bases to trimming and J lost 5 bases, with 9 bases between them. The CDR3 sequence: CASSDRLNNEQFF. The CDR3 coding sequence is TGTGCCAGCAGCGATAGACTTAACAATGAGCAGTTCTTC.

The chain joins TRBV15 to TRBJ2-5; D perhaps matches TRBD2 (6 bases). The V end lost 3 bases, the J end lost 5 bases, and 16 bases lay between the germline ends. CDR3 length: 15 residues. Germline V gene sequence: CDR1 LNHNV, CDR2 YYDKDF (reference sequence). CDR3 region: CATSRTPGLRETQYF. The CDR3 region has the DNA TGTGCCACCAGCAGGACTCCGGGACTTAGGGAGACCCAGTACTTC. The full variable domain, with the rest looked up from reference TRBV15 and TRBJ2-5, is DAMVIQNPRYQVTQFGKPVTLSCSQTLNHNVMYWYQQKSSQAPKLLFHYYDKDFNNEADTPDNFQSRRPNTSFCFLDIRSPGLGDTAMYLCATSRTPGLRETQYFGPGTRLLVL.